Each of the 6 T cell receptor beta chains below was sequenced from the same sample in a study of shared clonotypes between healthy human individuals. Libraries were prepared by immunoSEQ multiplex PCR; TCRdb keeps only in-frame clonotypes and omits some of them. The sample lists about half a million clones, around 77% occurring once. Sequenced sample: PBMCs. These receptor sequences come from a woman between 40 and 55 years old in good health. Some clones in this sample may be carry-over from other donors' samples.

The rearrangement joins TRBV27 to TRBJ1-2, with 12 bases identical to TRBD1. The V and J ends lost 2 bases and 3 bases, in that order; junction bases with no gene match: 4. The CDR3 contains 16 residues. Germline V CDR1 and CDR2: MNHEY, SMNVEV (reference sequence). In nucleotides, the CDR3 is TGTGCCAGCAGTTTAATGGGACAGGGGGCCCACTATGGCTACACCTTC. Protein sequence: CASSLMGQGAHYGYTF.

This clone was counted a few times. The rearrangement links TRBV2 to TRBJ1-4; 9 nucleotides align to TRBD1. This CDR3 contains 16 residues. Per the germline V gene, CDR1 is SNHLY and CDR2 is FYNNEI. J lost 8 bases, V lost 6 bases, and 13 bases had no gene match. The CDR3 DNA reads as TGTGCCAGCAGGGAGAAGACAGGGGGAGGTGGCGAAAAACTGTTTTTT. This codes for CASREKTGGGGEKLFF.

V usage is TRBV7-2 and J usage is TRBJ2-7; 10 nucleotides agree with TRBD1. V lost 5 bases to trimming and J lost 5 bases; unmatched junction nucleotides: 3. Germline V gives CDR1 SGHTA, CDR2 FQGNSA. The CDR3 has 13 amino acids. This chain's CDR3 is CASSRTGGNEQYF. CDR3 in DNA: TGTGCCAGCAGCAGGACAGGGGGAAACGAGCAGTACTTC. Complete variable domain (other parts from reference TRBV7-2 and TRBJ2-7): GAGVSQSPSNKVTEKGKDVELRCDPISGHTALYWYRQSLGQGLEFLIYFQGNSAPDKSGLPSDRFSAERTGGSVSTLTIQRTQQEDSAVYLCASSRTGGNEQYFGPGTRLTVT.

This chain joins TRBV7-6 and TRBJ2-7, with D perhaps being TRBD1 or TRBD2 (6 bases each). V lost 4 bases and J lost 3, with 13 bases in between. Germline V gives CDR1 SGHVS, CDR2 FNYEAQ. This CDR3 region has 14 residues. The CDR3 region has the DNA TGTGCCAGCAGCTCGCGGGACAACTTCTACGAGCAGTACTTC. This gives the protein CASSSRDNFYEQYF.

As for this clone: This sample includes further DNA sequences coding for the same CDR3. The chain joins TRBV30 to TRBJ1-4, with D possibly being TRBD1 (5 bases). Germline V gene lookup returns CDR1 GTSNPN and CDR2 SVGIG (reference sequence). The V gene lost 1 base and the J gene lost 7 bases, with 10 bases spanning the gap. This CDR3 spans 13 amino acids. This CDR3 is CAWSGGLGEKLFF. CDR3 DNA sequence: TGTGCCTGGAGTGGGGGCCTCGGTGAAAAACTGTTTTTT.

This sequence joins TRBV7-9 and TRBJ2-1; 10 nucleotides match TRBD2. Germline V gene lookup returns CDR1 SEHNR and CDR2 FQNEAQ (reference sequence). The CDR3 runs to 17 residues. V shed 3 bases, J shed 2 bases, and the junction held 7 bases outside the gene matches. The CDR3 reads CASSFYSSGSPYNEQFF. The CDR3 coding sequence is TGTGCCAGCAGCTTTTATTCTAGCGGGAGTCCCTACAATGAGCAGTTCTTC.